This TCR beta chain emerged from a study of CD8+ T cells in alopecia areata. Across the whole study: Treated patients swallowed 5 to 10 mg of oral tofacitinib twice daily.

Study outcomes and limitations: Because one nonresponder was included, the link of baseline CD8+ expansion to response is considered uncertain.

This clone occurred once. Its target is not known. CDR1 and CDR2 (germline): MNHEY, SVGAGI. CDR3 size: 14 residues. The V gene end was trimmed by 6 bases and the J gene end by 6 bases; junction bases not matched to a gene: 6. Regarding treatment: oral pan-JAK inhibitor, 5-10 mg twice daily. Alopecia areata patients provided lesional scalp punch biopsies and peripheral blood. RNA extraction and reverse transcription yielded cDNA as sequencing template. Sequencing used immunoSEQ multiplex PCR; TCRdb keeps in-frame clones, though not all of them. The top ten clones hold under 2% of a sample with around 270,000 clones, 55% to 75% of them seen once.

This receptor was obtained from a human donor with alopecia areata. The sample here was CD4+ T cells sorted from blood, taken at week 24, from a patient treated with tofacitinib. The gene calls are TRBV6-5 and TRBJ1-2; the match to TRBD1 covers 11 bases. The DNA of the CDR3 is TGTGCCAGCAGACTAGGGACAGGGGGTCATGGCTACACCTTC. This translates into CASRLGTGGHGYTF.